Sequencing of this T cell receptor beta chain was carried out in a study of blood T cell repertoires in COVID-19. J gave up 10 bases and V 6 bases, and 4 bases lay outside the gene matches. Per germline, CDR1 SGHTA and CDR2 FQGNSA. The CDR3 has 11 residues. The assay was immunoSEQ multiplex PCR, and TCRdb's table has in-frame clones only and misses some. In the table there are under 300,000 clones, just over 85% of which are singletons. The chain employs TRBV7-2 and TRBJ1-2, with TRBD1 matching 8 bases. This TCR came from a young man who had recovered from COVID-19. The sample comprised peripheral blood. Here the CDR3 DNA reads TGTGCCAGCAGAGGACAGGGCCCCTACACCTTC. As protein: CASRGQGPYTF.